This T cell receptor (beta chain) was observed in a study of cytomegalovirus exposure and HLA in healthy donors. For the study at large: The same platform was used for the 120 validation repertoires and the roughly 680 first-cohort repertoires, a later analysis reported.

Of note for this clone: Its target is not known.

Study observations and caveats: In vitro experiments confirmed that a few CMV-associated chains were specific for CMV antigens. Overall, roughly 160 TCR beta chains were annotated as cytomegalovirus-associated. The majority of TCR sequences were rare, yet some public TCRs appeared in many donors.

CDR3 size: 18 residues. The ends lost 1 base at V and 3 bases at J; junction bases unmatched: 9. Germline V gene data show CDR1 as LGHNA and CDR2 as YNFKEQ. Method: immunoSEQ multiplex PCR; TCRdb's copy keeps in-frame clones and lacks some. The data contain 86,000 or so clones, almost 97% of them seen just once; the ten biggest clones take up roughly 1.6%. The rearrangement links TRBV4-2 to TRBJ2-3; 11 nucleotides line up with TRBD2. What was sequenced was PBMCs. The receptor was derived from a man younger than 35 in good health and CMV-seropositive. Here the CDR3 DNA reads TGTGCCAGCAGCCAAGCGGAGGCTAGCGGGAGGAAGACAGATACGCAGTATTTT. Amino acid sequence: CASSQAEASGRKTDTQYF.